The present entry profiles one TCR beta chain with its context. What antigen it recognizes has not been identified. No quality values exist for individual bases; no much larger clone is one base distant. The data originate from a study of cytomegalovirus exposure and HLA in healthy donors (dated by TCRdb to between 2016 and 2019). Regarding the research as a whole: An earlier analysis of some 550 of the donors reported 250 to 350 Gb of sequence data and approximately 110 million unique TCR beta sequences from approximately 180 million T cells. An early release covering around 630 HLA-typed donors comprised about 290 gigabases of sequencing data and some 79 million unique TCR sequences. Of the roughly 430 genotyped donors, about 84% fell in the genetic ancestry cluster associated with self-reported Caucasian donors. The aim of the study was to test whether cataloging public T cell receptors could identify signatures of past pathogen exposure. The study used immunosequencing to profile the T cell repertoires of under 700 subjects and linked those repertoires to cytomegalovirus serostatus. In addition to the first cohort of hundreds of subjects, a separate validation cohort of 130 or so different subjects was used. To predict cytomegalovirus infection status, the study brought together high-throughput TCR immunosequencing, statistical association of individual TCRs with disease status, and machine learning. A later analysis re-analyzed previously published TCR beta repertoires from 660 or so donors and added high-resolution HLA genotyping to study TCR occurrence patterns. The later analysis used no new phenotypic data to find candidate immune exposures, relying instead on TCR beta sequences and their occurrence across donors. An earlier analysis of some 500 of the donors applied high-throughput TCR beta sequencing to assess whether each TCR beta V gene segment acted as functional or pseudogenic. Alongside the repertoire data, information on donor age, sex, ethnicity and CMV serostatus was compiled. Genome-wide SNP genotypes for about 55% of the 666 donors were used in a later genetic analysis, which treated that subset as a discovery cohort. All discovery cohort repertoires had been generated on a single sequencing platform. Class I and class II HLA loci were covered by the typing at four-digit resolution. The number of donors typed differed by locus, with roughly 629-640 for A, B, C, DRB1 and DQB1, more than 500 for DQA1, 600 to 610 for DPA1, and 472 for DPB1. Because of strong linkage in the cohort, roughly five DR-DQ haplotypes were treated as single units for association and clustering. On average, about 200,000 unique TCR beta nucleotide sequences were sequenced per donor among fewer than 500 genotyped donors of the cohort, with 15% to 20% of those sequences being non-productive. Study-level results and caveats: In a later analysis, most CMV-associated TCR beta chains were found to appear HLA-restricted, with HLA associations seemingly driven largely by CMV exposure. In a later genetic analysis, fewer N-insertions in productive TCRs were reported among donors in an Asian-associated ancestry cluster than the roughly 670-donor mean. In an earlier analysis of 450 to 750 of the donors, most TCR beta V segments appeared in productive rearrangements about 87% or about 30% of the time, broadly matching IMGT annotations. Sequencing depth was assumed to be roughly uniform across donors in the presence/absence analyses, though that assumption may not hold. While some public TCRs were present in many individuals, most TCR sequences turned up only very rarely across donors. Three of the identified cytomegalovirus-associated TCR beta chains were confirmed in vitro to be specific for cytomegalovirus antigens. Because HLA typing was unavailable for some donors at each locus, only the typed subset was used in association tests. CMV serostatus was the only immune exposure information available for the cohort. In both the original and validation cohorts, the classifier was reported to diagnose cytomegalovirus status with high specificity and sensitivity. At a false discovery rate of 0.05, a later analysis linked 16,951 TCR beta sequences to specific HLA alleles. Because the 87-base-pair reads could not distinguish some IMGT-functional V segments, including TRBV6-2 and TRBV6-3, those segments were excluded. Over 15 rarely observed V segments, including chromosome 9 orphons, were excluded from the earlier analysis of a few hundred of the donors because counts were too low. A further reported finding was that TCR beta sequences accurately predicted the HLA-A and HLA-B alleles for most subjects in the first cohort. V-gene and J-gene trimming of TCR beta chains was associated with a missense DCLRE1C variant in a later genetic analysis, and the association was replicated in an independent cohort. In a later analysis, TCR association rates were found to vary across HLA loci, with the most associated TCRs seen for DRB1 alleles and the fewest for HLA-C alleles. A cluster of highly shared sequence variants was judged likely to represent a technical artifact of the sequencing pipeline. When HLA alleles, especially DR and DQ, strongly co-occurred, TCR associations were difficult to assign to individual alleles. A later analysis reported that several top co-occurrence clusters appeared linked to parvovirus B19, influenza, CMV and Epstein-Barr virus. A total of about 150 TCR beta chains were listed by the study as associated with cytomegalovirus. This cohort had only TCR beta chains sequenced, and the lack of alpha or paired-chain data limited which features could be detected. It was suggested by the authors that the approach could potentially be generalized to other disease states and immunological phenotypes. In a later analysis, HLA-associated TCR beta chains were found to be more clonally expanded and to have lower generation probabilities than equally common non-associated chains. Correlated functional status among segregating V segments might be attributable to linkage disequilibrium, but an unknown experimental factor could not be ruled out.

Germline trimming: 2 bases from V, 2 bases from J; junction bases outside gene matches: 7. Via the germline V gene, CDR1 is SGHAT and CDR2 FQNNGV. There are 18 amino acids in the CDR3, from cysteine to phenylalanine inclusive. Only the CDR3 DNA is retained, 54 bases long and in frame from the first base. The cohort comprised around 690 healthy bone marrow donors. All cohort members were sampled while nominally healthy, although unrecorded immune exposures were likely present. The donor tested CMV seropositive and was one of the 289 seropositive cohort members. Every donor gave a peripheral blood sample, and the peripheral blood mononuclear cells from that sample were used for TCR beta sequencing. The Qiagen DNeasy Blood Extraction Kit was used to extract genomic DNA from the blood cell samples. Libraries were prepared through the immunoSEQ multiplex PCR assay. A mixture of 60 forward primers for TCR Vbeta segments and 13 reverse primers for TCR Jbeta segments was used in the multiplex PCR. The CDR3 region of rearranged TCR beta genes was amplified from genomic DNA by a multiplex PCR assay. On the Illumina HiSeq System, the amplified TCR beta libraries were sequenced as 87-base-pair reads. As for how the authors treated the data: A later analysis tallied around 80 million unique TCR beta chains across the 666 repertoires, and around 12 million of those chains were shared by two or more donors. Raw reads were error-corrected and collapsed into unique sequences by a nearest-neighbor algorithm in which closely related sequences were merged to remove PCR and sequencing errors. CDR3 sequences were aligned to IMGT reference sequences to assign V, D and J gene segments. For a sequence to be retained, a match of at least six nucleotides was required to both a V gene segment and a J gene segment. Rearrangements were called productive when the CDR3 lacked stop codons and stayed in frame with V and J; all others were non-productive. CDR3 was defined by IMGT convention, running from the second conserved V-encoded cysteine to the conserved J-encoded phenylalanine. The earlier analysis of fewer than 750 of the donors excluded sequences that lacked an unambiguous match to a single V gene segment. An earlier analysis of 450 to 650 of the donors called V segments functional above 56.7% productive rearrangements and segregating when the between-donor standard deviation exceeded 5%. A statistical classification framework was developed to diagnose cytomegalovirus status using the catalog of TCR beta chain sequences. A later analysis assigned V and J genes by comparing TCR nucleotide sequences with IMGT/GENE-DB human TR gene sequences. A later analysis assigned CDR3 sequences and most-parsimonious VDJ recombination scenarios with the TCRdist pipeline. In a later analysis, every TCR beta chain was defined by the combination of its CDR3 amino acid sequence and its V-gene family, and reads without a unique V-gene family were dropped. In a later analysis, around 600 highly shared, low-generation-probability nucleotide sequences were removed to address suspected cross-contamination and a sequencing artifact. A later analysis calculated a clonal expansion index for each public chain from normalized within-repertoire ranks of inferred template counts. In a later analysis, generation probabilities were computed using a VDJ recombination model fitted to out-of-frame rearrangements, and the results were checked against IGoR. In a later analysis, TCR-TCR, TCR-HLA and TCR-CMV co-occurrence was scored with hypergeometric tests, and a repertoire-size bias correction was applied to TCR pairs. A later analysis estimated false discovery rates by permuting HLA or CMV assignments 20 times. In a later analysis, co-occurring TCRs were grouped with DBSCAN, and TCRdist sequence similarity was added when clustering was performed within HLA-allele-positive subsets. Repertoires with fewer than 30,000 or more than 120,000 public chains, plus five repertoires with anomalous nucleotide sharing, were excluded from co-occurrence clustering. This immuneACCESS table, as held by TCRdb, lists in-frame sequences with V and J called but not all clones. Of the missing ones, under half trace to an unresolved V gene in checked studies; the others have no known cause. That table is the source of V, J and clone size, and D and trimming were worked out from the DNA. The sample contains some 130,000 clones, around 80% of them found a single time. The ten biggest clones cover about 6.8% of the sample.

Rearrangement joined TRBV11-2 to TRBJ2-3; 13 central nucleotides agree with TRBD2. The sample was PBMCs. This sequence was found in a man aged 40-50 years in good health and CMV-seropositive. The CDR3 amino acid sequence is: CASSLRLAGGEITDTQYF. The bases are TGTGCCAGCAGCTTAAGACTAGCGGGAGGAGAAATCACAGATACGCAGTATTTT. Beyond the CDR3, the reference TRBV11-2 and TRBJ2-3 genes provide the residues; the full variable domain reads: EAGVAQSPRYKIIEKRQSVAFWCNPISGHATLYWYQQILGQGPKLLIQFQNNGVVDDSQLPKDRFSAERLKGVDSTLKIQPAKLEDSAVYLCASSLRLAGGEITDTQYFGPGTRLTVL.